The T cell receptor (beta chain) described here comes from a study of graft-versus-host responses after intestinal transplantation. Background on the study: All recipients were transplanted with multivisceral, liver-intestinal, or isolated intestinal grafts. Every transplant recipient was induced with anti-thymocyte globulin, then maintained on tacrolimus and steroids for two to three years.

This table comes from immunoSEQ multiplex PCR, and its TCRdb copy is limited to in-frame clones, with some not included. The repertoire holds 35,000 to 45,000 clones, 75% to 95% seen once, with about 4.4% in the top ten. V lost 8 bases, J lost 8 bases, and 8 bases stayed unmatched. Germline lookup yields CDR1 SNHLY and CDR2 FYNNEI. CDR3 length equals 13 residues. Worth noting for this clone: The target antigen is unknown.

Broader study findings: Allografts carried high graft-versus-host to host-versus-graft clonal ratios in patients having graft-donor T cell macrochimerism. Maximum circulating GvH clone levels tracked with early post-transplant HvG decreases.

The chain carries TRBV2 and TRBJ1-2, with 10 bases fitting TRBD1. The source is a human patient who received an intestinal transplant, so some T cells may come from the graft donor. The specimen comprised PBMCs, sampled 524 days after transplant. The CDR3 sequence: CASHDRGLWGYTF. DNA of the CDR3: TGTGCCAGCCACGACAGGGGGCTATGGGGCTACACCTTC.